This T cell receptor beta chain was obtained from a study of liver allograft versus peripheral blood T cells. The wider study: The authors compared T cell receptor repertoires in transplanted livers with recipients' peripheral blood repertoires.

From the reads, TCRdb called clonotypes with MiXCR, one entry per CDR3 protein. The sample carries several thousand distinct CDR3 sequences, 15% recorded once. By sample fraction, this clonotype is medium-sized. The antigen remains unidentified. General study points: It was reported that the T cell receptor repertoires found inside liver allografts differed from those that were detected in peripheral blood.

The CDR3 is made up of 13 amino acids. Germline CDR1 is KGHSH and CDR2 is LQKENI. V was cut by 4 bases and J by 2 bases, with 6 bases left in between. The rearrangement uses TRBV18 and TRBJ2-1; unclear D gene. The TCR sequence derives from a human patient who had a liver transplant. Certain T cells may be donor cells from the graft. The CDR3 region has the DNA TGTGCCAGCTCACAGGCGGCCTACAATGAGCAGTTCTTC. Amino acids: CASSQAAYNEQFF.